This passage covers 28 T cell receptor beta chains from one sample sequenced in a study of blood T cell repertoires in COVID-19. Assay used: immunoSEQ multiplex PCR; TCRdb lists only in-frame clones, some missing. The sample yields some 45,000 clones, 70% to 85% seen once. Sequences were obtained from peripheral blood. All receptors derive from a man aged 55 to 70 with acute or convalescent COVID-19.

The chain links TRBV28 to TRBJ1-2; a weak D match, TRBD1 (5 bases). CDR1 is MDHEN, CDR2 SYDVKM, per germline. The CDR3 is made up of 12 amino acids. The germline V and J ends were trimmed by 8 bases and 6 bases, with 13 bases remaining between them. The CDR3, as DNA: TGTGCCAGCGGGGGGGTAGGGGATGGCTACACCTTC. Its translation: CASGGVGDGYTF.

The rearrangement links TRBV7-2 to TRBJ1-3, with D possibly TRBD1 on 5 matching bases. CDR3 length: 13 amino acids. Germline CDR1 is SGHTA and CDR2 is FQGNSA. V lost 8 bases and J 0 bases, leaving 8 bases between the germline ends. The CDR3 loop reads CASRQYSGNTIYF. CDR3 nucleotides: TGTGCCAGCCGACAGTACTCTGGAAACACCATATATTTT.

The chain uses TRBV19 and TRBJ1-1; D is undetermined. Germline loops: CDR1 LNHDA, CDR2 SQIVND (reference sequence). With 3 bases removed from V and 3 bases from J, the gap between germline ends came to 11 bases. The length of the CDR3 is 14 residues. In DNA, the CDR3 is TGTGCCAGTAGTATGCTACAGATCTACACTGAAGCTTTCTTT. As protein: CASSMLQIYTEAFF. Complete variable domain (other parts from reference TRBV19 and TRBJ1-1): DGGITQSPKYLFRKEGQNVTLSCEQNLNHDAMYWYRQDPGQGLRLIYYSQIVNDFQKGDIAEGYSVSREKKESFPLTVTSAQKNPTAFYLCASSMLQIYTEAFFGQGTRLTVV.

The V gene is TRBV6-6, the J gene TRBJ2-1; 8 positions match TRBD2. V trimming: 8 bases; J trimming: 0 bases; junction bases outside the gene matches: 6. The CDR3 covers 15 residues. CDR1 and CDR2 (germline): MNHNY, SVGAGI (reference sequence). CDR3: CASSSGGGSYNEQFF. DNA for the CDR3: TGTGCCAGCTCTTCCGGGGGGGGCTCCTACAATGAGCAGTTCTTC.

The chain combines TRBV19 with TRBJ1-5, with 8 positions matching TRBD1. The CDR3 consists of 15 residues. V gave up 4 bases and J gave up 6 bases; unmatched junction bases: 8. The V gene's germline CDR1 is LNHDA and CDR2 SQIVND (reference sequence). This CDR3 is CASSTRTGSAQPQHF. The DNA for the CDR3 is TGTGCCAGTAGTACGAGGACAGGGTCGGCTCAGCCCCAGCATTTT.

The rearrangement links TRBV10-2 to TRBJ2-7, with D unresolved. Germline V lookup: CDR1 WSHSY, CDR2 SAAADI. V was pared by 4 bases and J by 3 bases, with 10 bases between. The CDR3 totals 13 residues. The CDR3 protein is CASSAPPGYEQYF. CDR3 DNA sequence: TGCGCCAGCAGTGCGCCTCCCGGCTACGAGCAGTACTTC.

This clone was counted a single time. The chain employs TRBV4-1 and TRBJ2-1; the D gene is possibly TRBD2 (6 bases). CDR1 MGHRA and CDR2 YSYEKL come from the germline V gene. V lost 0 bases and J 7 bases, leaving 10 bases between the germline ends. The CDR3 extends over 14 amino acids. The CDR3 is CASSQEGTSNEQFF. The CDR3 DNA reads TGCGCCAGCAGCCAAGAGGGGACTTCTAATGAGCAGTTCTTC.

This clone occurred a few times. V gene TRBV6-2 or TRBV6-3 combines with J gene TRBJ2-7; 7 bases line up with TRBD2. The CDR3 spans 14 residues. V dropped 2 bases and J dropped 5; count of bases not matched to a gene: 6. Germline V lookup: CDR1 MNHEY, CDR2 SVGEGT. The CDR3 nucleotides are TGTGCCAGCAGTTACAGCGGGGAGGCTGACGAGCAGTACTTC. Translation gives CASSYSGEADEQYF.

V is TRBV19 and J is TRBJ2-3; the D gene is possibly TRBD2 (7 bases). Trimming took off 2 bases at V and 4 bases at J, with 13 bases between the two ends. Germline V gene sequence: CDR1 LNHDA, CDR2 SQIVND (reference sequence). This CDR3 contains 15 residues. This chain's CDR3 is CASSITGGRADTQYF. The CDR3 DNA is TGTGCCAGTAGTATAACGGGGGGCCGGGCAGATACGCAGTATTTT.

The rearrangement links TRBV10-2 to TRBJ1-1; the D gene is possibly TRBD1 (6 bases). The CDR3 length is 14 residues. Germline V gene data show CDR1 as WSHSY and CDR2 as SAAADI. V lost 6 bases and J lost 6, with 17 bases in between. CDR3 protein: CASRVQGIGAEAFF. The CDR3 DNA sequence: TGCGCCAGCAGAGTACAGGGAATTGGGGCTGAAGCTTTCTTT.

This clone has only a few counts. DNA for the CDR3: TGTGCCAGCAGCTTAACTCGTTTAGGGCAGGGGGCGGGGAACTATGGCTACACCTTC. Protein: CASSLTRLGQGAGNYGYTF. The chain has TRBV7-8 and TRBJ1-2; the match to TRBD1 covers 8 bases. Losses at the gene ends were 2 bases for V and 2 bases for J; bases not matched to a gene: 16. The CDR3 covers 19 residues. Germline loops: CDR1 SGHVS, CDR2 FQNEAQ.

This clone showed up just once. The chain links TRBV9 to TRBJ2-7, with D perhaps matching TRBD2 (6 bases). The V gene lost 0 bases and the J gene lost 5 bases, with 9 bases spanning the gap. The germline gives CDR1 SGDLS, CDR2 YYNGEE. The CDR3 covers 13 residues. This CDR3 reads CASSVDGGDEQYF. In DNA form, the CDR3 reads TGTGCCAGCAGCGTAGATGGAGGGGACGAGCAGTACTTC.

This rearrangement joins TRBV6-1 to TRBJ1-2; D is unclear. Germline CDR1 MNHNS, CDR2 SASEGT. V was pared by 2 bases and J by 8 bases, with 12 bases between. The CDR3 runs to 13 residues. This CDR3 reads CASSERSPGGYTF. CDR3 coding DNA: TGTGCCAGCAGTGAACGCAGCCCCGGGGGCTACACCTTC.

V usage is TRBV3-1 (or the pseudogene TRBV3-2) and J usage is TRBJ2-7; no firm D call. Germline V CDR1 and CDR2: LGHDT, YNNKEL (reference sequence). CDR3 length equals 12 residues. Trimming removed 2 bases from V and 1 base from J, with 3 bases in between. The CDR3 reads CASSQTSYEQYF. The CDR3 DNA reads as TGTGCCAGCAGCCAAACATCCTACGAGCAGTACTTC.

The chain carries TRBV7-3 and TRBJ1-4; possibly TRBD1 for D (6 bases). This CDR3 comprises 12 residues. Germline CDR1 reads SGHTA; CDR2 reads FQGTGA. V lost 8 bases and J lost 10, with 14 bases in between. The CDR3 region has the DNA TGTGCCAGCTCGGGCAGGGGTGGAAAACTGTTTTTT. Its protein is CASSGRGGKLFF.

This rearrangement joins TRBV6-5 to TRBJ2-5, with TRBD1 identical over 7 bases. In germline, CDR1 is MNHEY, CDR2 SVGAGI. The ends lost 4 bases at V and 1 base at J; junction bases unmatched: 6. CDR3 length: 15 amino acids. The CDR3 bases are TGTGCCAGCAGTTTCGGAGACAGGGTCCAAGAGACCCAGTACTTC. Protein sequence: CASSFGDRVQETQYF.

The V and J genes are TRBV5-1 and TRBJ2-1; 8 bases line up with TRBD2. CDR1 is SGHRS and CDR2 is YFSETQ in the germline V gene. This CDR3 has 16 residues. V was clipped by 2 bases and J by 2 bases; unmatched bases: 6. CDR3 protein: CASSLEGLDAYNEQFF. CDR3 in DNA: TGCGCCAGCAGCTTAGAGGGACTAGATGCCTACAATGAGCAGTTCTTC. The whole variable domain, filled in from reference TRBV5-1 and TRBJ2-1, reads KAGVTQTPRYLIKTRGQQVTLSCSPISGHRSVSWYQQTPGQGLQFLFEYFSETQRNKGNFPGRFSGRQFSNSRSEMNVSTLELGDSALYLCASSLEGLDAYNEQFFGPGTRLTVL.

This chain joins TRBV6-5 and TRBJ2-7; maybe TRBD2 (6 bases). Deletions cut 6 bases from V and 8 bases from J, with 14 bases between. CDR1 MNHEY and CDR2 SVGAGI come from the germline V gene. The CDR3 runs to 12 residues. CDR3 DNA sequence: TGTGCCAGCAGGGAGCTCGGGGGACAGCAGTACTTC. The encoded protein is CASRELGGQQYF.

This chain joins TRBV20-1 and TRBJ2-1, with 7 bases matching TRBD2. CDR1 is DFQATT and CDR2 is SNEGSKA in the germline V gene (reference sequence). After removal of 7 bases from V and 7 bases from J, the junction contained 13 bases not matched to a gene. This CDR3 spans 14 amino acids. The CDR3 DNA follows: TGCAGTGTTAGTAGAGATGTACTAGCGAATGAGCAGTTCTTC. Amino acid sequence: CSVSRDVLANEQFF.

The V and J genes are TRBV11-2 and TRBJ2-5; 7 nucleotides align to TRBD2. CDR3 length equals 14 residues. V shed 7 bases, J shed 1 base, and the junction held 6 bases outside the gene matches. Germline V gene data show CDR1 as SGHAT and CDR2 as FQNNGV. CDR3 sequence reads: CASTSGGSQETQYF. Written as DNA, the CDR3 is TGTGCCAGCACCTCGGGGGGAAGCCAAGAGACCCAGTACTTC.

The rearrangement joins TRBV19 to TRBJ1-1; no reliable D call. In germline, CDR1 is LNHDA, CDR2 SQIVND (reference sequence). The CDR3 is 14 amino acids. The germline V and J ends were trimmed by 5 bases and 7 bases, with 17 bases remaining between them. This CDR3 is CASSLNPAGSEAFF. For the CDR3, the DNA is TGTGCCAGTAGTCTAAACCCCGCCGGGAGTGAAGCTTTCTTT.

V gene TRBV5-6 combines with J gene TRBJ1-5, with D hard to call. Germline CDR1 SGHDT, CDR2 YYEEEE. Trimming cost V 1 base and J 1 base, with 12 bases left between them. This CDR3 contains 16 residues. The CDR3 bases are TGTGCCAGCAGCTTGTCCGGGTCGGCAAGCAATCAGCCCCAGCATTTT. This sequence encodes CASSLSGSASNQPQHF.

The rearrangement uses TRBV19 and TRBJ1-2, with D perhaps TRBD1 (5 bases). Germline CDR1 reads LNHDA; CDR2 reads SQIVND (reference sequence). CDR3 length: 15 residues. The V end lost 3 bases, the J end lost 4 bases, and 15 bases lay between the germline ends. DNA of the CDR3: TGTGCCAGTAGTATTGCGCAGGGTGCACTCTATGGCTACACCTTC. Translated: CASSIAQGALYGYTF.

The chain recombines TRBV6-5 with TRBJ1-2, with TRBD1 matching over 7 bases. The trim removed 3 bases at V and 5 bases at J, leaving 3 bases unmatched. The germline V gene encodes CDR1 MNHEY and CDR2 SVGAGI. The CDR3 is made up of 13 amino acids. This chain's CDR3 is CASSYRDRYGYTF. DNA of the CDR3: TGTGCCAGCAGTTATCGGGACAGATATGGCTACACCTTC.

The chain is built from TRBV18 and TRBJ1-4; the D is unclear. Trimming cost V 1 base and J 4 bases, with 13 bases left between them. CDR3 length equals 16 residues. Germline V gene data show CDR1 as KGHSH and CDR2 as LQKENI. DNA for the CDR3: TGTGCCAGCTCACCACGCGGGTTTTACGGTAATGAAAAACTGTTTTTT. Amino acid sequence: CASSPRGFYGNEKLFF.

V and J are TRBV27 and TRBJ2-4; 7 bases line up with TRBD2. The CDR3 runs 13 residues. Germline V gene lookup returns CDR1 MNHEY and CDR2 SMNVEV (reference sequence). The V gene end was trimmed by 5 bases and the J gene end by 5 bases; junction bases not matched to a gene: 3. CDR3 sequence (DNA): TGTGCCAGCAGTCGGGGGAGGGAAAACATTCAGTACTTC. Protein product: CASSRGRENIQYF.

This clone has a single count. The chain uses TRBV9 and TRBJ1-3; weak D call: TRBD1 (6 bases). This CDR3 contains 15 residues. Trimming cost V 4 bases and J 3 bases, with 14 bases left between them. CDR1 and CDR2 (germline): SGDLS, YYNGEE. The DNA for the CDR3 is TGTGCCAGCAGCCAGACTCAGGGGATTGGAAACACCATATATTTT. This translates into CASSQTQGIGNTIYF.

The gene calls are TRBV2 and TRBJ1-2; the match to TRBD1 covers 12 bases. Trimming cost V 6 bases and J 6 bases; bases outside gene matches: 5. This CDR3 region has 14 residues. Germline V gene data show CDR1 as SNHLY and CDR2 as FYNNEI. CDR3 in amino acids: CASRRDRGRDGYTF. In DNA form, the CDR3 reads TGTGCCAGCAGACGGGACAGGGGGCGAGATGGCTACACCTTC.